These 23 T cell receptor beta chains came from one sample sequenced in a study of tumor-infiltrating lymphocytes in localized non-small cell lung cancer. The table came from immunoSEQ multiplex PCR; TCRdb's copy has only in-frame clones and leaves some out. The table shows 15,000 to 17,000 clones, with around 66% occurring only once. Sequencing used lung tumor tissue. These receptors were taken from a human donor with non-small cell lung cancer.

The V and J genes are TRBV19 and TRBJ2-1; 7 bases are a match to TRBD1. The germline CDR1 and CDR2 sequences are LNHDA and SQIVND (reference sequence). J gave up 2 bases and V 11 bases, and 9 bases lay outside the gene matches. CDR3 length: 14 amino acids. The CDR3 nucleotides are TGTGCCGCTGCGCAGGGGGTCACCTACAATGAGCAGTTCTTC. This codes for CAAAQGVTYNEQFF. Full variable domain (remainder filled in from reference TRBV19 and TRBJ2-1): DGGITQSPKYLFRKEGQNVTLSCEQNLNHDAMYWYRQDPGQGLRLIYYSQIVNDFQKGDIAEGYSVSREKKESFPLTVTSAQKNPTAFYLCAAAQGVTYNEQFFGPGTRLTVL.

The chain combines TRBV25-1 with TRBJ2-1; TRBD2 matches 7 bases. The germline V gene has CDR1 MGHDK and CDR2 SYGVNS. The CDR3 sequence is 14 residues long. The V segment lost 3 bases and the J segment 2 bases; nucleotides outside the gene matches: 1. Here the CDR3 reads CASSEREPYNEQFF. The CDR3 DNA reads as TGTGCCAGCAGTGAGCGGGAGCCCTACAATGAGCAGTTCTTC.

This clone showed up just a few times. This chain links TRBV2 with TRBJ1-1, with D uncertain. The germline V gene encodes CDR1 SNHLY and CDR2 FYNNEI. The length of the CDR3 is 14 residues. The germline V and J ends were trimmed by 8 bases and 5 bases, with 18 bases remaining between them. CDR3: CASSRAPPGTEAFF. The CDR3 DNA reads TGTGCCAGCTCCCGGGCGCCCCCGGGAACTGAAGCTTTCTTT.

CDR3 nucleotides: TGCGCCAGCAGCTTCCTATCCGGTGGACAGCAGCATTTT. Its translation: CASSFLSGGQQHF. The chain joins TRBV5-1 to TRBJ1-5; maybe TRBD1 (6 bases). Trimming took 2 bases from V and 13 from J, leaving 16 bases between them. The germline gives CDR1 SGHRS, CDR2 YFSETQ. The CDR3 runs to 13 residues.

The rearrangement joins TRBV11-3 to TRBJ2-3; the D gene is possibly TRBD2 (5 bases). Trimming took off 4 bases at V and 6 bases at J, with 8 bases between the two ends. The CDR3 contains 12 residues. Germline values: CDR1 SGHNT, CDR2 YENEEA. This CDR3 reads CASSSGSDTQYF. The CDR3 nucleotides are TGTGCCAGCAGCTCGGGATCGGATACGCAGTATTTT.

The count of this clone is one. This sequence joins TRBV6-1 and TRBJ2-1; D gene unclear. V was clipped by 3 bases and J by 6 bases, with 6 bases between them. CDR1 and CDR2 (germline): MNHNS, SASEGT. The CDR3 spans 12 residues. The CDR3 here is CASSDPPNEQFF. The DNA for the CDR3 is TGTGCCAGCAGTGACCCCCCCAATGAGCAGTTCTTC.

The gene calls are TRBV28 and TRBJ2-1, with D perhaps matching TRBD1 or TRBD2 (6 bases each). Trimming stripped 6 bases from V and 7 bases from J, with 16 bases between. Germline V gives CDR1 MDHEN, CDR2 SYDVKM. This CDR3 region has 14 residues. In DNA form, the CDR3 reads TGTGCCAGCAGCCCAGAGGGGGGTTGGAATGAGCAGTTCTTC. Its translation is CASSPEGGWNEQFF.

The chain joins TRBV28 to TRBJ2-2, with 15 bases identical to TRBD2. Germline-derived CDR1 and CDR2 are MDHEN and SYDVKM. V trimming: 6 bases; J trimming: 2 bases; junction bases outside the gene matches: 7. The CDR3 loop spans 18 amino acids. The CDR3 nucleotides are TGTGCCAGCAGAGGACTAGCGGGAGGGCCCCAAAACACCGGGGAGCTGTTTTTT. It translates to CASRGLAGGPQNTGELFF. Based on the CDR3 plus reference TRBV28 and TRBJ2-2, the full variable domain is DVKVTQSSRYLVKRTGEKVFLECVQDMDHENMFWYRQDPGLGLRLIYFSYDVKMKEKGDIPEGYSVSREKKERFSLILESASTNQTSMYLCASRGLAGGPQNTGELFFGEGSRLTVL.

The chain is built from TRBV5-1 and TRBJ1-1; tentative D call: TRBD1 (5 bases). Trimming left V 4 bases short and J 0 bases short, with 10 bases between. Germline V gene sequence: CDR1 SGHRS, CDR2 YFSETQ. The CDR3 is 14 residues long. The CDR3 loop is CASSGGGVNTEAFF. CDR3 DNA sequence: TGCGCCAGCAGCGGAGGAGGGGTGAACACTGAAGCTTTCTTT.

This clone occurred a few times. This chain's CDR3 is CSVLPRLAKNIQYF. CDR3 bases: TGCAGCGTCCTCCCGCGACTAGCCAAAAACATTCAGTACTTC. The V gene is TRBV29-1, the J gene TRBJ2-4, with D unresolved. The CDR3 is 14 amino acids. Between the trimmed V and J ends, which lost 6 bases and 0 bases, there was a span of 12 bases. The germline V gene encodes CDR1 SQVTM and CDR2 ANQGSEA.

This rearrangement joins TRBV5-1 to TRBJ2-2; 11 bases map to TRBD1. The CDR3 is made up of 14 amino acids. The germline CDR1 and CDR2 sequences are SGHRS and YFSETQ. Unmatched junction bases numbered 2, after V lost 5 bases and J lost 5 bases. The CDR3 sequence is CASRGQGVTGELFF. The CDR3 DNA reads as TGCGCCAGCAGGGGACAGGGGGTGACCGGGGAGCTGTTTTTT. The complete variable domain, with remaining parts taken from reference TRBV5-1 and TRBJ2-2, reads KAGVTQTPRYLIKTRGQQVTLSCSPISGHRSVSWYQQTPGQGLQFLFEYFSETQRNKGNFPGRFSGRQFSNSRSEMNVSTLELGDSALYLCASRGQGVTGELFFGEGSRLTVL.

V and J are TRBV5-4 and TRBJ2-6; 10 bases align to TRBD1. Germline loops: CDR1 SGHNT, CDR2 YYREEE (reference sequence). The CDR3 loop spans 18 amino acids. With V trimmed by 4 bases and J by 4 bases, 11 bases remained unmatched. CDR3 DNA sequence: TGTGCCAGCAGCAACATGGACAGGGGGACGTTGGGGGCCAACGTCCTGACTTTC. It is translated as CASSNMDRGTLGANVLTF.

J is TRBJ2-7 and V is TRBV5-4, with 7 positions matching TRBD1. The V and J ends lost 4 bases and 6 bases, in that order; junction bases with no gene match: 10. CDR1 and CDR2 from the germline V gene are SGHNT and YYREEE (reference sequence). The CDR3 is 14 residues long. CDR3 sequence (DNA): TGTGCCAGCAGCCAGGGACAGCTGTCGGGCGAGCAGTACTTC. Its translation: CASSQGQLSGEQYF.

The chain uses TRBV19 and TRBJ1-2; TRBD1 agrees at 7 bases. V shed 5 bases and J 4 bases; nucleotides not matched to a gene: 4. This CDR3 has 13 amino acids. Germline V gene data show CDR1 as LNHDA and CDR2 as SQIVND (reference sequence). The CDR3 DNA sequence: TGTGCCAGTAGTTTCCGGGACAGCTATGGCTACACCTTC. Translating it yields CASSFRDSYGYTF.

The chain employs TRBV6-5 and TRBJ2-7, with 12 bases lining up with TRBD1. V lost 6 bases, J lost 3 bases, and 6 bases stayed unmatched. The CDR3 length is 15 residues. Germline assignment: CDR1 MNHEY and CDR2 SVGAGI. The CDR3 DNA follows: TGTGCCAGCAGCCACCGGGACAGGGGGCTCTACGAGCAGTACTTC. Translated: CASSHRDRGLYEQYF.

The CDR3 protein is CSADRGYYTF. In nucleotides, the CDR3 is TGCAGTGCAGACAGGGGGTACTACACCTTC. V usage is TRBV20-1 and J usage is TRBJ1-2; TRBD1 agrees at 9 bases. Germline assignment: CDR1 DFQATT and CDR2 SNEGSKA (reference sequence). The length of the CDR3 is 10 residues. V was clipped by 6 bases and J by 10 bases; unmatched bases: 3.

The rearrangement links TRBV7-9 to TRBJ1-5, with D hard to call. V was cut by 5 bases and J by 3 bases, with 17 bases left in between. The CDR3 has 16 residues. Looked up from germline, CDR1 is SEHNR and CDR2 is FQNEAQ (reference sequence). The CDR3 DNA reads TGTGCCAGCAGCCCCGAGTCGGCAAAGTACAATCAGCCCCAGCATTTT. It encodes CASSPESAKYNQPQHF.

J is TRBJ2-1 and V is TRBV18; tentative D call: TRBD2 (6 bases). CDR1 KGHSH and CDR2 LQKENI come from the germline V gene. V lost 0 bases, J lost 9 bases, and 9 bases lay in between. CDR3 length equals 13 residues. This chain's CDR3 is CASSPPGGSEQFF. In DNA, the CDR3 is TGTGCCAGCTCACCACCGGGGGGTAGTGAGCAGTTCTTC.

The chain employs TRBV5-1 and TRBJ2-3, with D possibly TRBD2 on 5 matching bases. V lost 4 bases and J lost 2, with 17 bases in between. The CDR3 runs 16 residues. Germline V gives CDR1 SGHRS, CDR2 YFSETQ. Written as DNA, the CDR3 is TGCGCCAGCAGCCCGACGCGGGTTTCCCCCACAGATACGCAGTATTTT. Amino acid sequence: CASSPTRVSPTDTQYF. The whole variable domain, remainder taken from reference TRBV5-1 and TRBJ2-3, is KAGVTQTPRYLIKTRGQQVTLSCSPISGHRSVSWYQQTPGQGLQFLFEYFSETQRNKGNFPGRFSGRQFSNSRSEMNVSTLELGDSALYLCASSPTRVSPTDTQYFGPGTRLTVL.

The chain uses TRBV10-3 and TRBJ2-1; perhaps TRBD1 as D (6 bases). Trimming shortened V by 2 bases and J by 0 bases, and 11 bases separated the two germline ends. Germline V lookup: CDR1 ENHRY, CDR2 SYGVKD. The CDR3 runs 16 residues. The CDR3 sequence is CAISEGGQSSYNEQFF. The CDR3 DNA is TGTGCCATCAGTGAGGGGGGACAAAGCTCCTACAATGAGCAGTTCTTC.

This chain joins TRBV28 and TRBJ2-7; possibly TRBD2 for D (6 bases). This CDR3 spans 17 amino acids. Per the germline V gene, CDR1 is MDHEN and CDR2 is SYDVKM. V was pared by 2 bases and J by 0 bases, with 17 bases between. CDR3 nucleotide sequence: TGTGCCAGCAGTTTAGGGACTGAAGCAGGAGACTCCTACGAGCAGTACTTC. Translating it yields CASSLGTEAGDSYEQYF.

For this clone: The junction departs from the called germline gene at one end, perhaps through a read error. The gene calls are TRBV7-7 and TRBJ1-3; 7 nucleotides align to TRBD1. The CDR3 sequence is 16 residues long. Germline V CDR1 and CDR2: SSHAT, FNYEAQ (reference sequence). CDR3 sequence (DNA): TGTGCTAGCAGCAAGACAGGGAGGCTCGCTGGAAACACCATATATTTT. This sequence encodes CASSKTGRLAGNTIYF.

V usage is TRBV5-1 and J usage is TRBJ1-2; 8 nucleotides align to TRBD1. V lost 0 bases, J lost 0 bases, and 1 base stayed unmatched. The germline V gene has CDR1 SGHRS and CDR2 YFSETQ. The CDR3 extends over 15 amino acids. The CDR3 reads CASSLEDRANYGYTF. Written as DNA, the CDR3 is TGCGCCAGCAGCTTGGAGGACAGGGCTAACTATGGCTACACCTTC.